This T cell receptor (beta chain) was documented in a study of cytomegalovirus exposure and HLA in healthy donors. The study, taken as a whole, reports: Beyond CMV serostatus, there was no information to go on about immune exposure. Segments of the TCR beta V type were, in most cases, productive about 87% or about 30% of the time in an earlier analysis. A few of the chains that were CMV-associated were confirmed in vitro to be specific for CMV antigens.

The PCR used 60 Vbeta and 13 Jbeta primers. In the source study's methods: Unique TCR beta chains totaled roughly 80 million in a later count, with approximately 11 million of them shared. Method: immunoSEQ multiplex PCR; TCRdb's copy keeps in-frame clones and lacks some. From that table come the V and J calls and clone size; the DNA was used to work out D and trimming. The sample lists tens of thousands of clones, about 75% occurring once. A note on this clone: The target antigen is unknown.

The junction had 8 bases not matched to a gene; V was cut back by 6 bases and J by 7 bases. Per the germline V gene, CDR1 is SNHLY and CDR2 is FYNNEI. The CDR3 is 14 amino acids. The sample taken for sequencing was PBMCs. The TCR was taken from a man in his forties in good health and CMV-seronegative. The rearrangement joins TRBV2 to TRBJ2-1, with 8 bases matching TRBD1. The DNA of the CDR3 is TGTGCCAGCAGGGGACAGGCGCTAACGAATGAGCAGTTCTTC. Translating it yields CASRGQALTNEQFF.